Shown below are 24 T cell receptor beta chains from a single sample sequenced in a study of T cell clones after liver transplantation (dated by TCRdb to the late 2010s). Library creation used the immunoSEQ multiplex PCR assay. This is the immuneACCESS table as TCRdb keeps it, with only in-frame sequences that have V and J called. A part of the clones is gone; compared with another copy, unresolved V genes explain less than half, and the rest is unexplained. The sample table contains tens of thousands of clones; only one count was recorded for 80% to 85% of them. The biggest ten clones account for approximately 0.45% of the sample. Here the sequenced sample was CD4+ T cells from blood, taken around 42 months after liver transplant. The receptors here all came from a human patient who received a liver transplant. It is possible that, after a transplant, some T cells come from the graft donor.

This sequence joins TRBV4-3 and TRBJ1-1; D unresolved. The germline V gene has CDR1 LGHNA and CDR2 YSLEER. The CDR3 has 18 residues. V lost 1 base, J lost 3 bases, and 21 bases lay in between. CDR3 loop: CASSQVVSTGWRDTEAFF. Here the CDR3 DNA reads TGCGCCAGCAGCCAAGTAGTCTCGACGGGCTGGCGGGACACTGAAGCTTTCTTT.

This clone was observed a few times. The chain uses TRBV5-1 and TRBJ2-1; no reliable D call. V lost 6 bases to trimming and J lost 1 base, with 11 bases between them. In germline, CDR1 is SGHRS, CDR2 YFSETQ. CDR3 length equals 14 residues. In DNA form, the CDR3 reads TGCGCCAGCAAGGCGCAGGAATCCTACAATGAGCAGTTCTTC. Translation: CASKAQESYNEQFF. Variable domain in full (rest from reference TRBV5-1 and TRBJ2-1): KAGVTQTPRYLIKTRGQQVTLSCSPISGHRSVSWYQQTPGQGLQFLFEYFSETQRNKGNFPGRFSGRQFSNSRSEMNVSTLELGDSALYLCASKAQESYNEQFFGPGTRLTVL.

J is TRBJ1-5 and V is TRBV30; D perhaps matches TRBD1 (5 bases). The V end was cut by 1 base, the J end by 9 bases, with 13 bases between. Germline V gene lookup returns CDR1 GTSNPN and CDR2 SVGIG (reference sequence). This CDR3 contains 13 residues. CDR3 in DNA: TGTGCCTGGAGTGACCGGGGACGGCGGCCCCAGCATTTT. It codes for CAWSDRGRRPQHF.

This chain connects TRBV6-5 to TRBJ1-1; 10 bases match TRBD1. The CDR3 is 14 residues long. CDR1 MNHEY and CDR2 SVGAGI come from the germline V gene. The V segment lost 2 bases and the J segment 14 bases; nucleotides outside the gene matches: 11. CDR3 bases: TGTGCCAGCAGTTACAGGCGAGGACAGGGGGAACCGTTCTTT. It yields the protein CASSYRRGQGEPFF.

The CDR3 loop is CASSRGLAGSTDTQYF. CDR3 sequence (DNA): TGTGCCAGCAGCAGAGGACTAGCGGGGAGCACAGATACGCAGTATTTT. The V and J genes are TRBV11-2 and TRBJ2-3, with 12 bases that match TRBD2. CDR1 is SGHAT, CDR2 FQNNGV, per germline. CDR3 length equals 16 residues. Germline trimming cut 5 bases from V and 0 bases from J; bases unmatched to any gene: 3.

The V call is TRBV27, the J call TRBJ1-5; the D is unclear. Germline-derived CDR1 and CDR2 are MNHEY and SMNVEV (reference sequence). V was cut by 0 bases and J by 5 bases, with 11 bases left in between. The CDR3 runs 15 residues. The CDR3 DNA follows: TGTGCCAGCAGTTTATCGGTACAGCAGTATCAGCCCCAGCATTTT. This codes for CASSLSVQQYQPQHF.

CDR3: CATSWGSHGYTF. The CDR3 DNA reads as TGTGCCACCTCTTGGGGTTCTCATGGCTACACCTTC. V gene TRBV11-2 combines with J gene TRBJ1-2; the D is unclear. From germline, CDR1 is SGHAT and CDR2 FQNNGV. CDR3 length: 12 amino acids. The germline V and J ends were trimmed by 10 bases and 6 bases, with 15 bases remaining between them.

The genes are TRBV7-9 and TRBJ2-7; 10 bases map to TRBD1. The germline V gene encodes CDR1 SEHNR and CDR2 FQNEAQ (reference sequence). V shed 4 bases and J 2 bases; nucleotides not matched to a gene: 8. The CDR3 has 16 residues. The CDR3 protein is CASSYIRTGGTYEQYF. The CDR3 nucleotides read TGTGCCAGCAGCTATATACGGACAGGGGGTACCTACGAGCAGTACTTC.

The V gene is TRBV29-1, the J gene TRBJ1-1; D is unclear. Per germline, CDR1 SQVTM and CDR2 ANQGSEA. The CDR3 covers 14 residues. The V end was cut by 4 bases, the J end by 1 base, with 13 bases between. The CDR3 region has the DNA TGCAGCGTTGCCTGGGGATCTACGAACACTGAAGCTTTCTTT. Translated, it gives CSVAWGSTNTEAFF.

CDR3 nucleotide sequence: TGCGCCAGCAGCTTGGGGTCCAAGCGGGCGCCTTCTAAAAACATTCAGTACTTC. Translating it yields CASSLGSKRAPSKNIQYF. This chain uses TRBV5-1 with TRBJ2-4; tentative D call: TRBD2 (6 bases). CDR3 length: 18 residues. The germline gives CDR1 SGHRS, CDR2 YFSETQ. The ends were cut back, 0 bases at V and 4 bases at J, with 20 bases in the middle.

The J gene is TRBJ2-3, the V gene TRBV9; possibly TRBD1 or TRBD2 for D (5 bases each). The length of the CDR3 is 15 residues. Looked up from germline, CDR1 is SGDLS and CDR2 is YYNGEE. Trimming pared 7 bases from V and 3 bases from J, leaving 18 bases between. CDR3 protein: CASGASGTKTDTQYF. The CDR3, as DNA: TGTGCCAGCGGGGCCTCCGGGACGAAAACAGATACGCAGTATTTT.

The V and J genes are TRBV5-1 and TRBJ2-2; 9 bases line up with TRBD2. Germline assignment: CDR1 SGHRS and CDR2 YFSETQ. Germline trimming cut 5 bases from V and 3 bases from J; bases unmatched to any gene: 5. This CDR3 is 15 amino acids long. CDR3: CASRYLAGDTGELFF. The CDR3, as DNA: TGCGCCAGCAGATATTTAGCGGGAGACACCGGGGAGCTGTTTTTT.

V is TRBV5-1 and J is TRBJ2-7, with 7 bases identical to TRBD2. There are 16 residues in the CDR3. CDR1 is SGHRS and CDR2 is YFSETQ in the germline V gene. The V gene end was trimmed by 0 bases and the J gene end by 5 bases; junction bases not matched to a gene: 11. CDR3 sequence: CASSLALAGVLNEQYF. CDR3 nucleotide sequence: TGCGCCAGCAGCTTGGCCCTCGCGGGAGTCCTCAACGAGCAGTACTTC.

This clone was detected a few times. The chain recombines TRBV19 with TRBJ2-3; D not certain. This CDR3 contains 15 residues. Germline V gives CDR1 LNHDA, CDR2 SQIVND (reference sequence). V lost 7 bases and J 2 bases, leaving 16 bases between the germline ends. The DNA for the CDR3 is TGTGCCAGTATGAGTGTGCTTTCCCTCACAGATACGCAGTATTTT. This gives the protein CASMSVLSLTDTQYF.

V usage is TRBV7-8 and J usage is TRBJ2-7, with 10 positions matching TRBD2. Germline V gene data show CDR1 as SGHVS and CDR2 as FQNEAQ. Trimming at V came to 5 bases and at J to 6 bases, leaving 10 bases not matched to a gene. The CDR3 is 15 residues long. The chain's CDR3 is CASSLKAAGGREQYF. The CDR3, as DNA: TGTGCCAGCAGCCTCAAGGCAGCGGGAGGGCGCGAGCAGTACTTC. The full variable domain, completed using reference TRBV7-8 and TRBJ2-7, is GAGVSQSPRYKVAKRGQDVALRCDPISGHVSLFWYQQALGQGPEFLTYFQNEAQLDKSGLPSDRFFAERPEGSVSTLKIQRTQQEDSAVYLCASSLKAAGGREQYFGPGTRLTVT.

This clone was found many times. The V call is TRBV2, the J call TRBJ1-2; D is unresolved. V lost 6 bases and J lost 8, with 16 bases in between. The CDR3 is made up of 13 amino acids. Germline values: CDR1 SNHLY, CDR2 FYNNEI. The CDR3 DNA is TGTGCCAGCAGCCCCTCCCCCGTTATGGGCTACACCTTC. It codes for CASSPSPVMGYTF.

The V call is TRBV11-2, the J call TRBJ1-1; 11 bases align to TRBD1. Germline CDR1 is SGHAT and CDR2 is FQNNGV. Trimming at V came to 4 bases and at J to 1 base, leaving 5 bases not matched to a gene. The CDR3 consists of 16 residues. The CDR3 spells CASSSGQGVANTEAFF. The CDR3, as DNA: TGTGCCAGCAGCTCGGGACAGGGGGTAGCGAACACTGAAGCTTTCTTT. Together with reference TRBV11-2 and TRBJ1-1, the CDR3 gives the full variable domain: EAGVAQSPRYKIIEKRQSVAFWCNPISGHATLYWYQQILGQGPKLLIQFQNNGVVDDSQLPKDRFSAERLKGVDSTLKIQPAKLEDSAVYLCASSSGQGVANTEAFFGQGTRLTVV.

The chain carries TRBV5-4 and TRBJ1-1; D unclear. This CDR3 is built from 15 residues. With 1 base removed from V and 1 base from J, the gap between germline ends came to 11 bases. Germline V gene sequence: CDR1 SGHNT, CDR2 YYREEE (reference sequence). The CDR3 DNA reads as TGTGCCAGCAGCTTGCCCTCGGGAGGGAACACTGAAGCTTTCTTT. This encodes CASSLPSGGNTEAFF.

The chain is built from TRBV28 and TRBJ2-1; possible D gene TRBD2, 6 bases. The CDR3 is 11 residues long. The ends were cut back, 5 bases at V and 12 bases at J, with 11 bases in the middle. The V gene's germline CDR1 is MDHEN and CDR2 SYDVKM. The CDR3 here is CASSTHSGQFF. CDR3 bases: TGTGCCAGCAGTACCCATAGCGGGCAGTTCTTC.

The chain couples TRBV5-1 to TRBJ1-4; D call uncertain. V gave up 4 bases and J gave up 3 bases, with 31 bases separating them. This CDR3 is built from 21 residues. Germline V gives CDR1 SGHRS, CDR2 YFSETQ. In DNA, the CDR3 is TGCGCCAGCAGCCCATGGGCGAGGCCAAAAGGAGGCCCCTTGGCTAATGAAAAACTGTTTTTT. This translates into CASSPWARPKGGPLANEKLFF.

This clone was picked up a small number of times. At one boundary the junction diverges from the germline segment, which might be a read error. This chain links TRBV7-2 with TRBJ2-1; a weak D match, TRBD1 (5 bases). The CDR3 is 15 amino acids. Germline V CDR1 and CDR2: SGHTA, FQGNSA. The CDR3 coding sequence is TGTGCCAGCAGTTTAGCAGGGTTCGATAACAATGAGCAGTTCTTC. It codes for CASSLAGFDNNEQFF.

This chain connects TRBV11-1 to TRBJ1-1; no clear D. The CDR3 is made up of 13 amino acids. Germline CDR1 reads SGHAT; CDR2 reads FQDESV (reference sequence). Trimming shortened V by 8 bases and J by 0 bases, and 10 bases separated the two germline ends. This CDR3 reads CASEPNMNTEAFF. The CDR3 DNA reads TGTGCCAGCGAGCCCAACATGAACACTGAAGCTTTCTTT.

The CDR3 reads CASSKTGSGNTIYF. CDR3 coding DNA: TGTGCCAGCAGCAAGACAGGCTCTGGAAACACCATATATTTT. The chain is built from TRBV5-4 and TRBJ1-3; possibly TRBD1 for D (6 bases). Deletions cut 4 bases from V and 0 bases from J, with 8 bases between. This CDR3 has 14 residues. CDR1 and CDR2 (germline): SGHNT, YYREEE (reference sequence).

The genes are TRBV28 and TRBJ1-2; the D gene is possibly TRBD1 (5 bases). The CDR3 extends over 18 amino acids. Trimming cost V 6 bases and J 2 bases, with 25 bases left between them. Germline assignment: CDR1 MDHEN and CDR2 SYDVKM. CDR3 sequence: CASRRWLLGPRSNYGYTF. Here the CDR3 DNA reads TGTGCCAGCAGACGTTGGTTGCTGGGACCTCGGTCGAACTATGGCTACACCTTC.